Listed here are 2 T cell receptor beta chains from one sample, sequenced in a study of T cells in Graves' hyperthyroidism and ophthalmopathy. RNA transcripts served as the template for amplifying TCR beta CDR3 regions. Primed by the HTBI set, a first-round RT-PCR was run on the TCR CDR3. TCRdb reprocessed the multiplex PCR reads via MiXCR and lists one record per CDR3 protein. The table has about 620,000 distinct CDR3 sequences, 16% seen once. The sample consisted of blood. All receptors come from a woman aged 25-40 years with Graves' hyperthyroidism.

V gene TRBV20-1 combines with J gene TRBJ2-7, with 10 nucleotides matching TRBD2. Germline V gives CDR1 DFQATT, CDR2 SNEGSKA (reference sequence). There are 14 residues in the CDR3. V trimming: 7 bases; J trimming: 0 bases; junction bases outside the gene matches: 6. CDR3 nucleotides: TGCAGTGTGAGGGCTAGCGGGAGCTCCTACGAGCAGTACTTC. Amino acids: CSVRASGSSYEQYF.

This chain connects TRBV29-1 to TRBJ1-2; D is uncertain. The V end lost 6 bases, the J end lost 2 bases, and 13 bases lay between the germline ends. The CDR3 is 13 residues long. Germline values: CDR1 SQVTM, CDR2 ANQGSEA. In nucleotides, the CDR3 is TGCAGCGTGCCCCAAGTGGAGAACTATGGCTACACCTTC. Its protein product is CSVPQVENYGYTF.